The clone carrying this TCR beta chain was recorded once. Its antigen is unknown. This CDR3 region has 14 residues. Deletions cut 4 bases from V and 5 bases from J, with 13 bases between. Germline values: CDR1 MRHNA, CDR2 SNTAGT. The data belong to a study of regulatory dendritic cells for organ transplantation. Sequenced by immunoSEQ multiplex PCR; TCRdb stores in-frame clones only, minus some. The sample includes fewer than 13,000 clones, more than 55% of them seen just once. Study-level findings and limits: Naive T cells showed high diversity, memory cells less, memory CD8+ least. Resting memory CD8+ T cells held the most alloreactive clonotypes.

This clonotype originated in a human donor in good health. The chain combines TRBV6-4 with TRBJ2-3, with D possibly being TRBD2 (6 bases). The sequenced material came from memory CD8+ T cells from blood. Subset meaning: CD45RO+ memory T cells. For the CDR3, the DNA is TGTGCCAGCAGTGGTTCGGAGGGAGGAGATACGCAGTATTTT. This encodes CASSGSEGGDTQYF.